This entry features one T cell receptor (beta chain) sequence. This clonotype has a count of ten or more. Its binding antigen is unknown. No much larger clonotype is one base removed from it; base qualities were not supplied. In light of the paper, this sample's time point label describes: before trial treatment. The donors took part in RACIN, a single-arm, phase I, dose-escalation trial that combined nivolumab, ipilimumab, aspirin, low-dose cyclophosphamide and low-dose radiotherapy. Patients were eligible if they had advanced solid tumors that were TIL-negative. The sample is drawn from a study of low-dose radiotherapy and immunotherapy resistance in tumors (dated by TCRdb to between 2022 and 2023). Regarding the research as a whole: In Cohort 1, 0.5 Gy per fraction was delivered every 2 weeks, and a total PTV dose of 6.5 Gy was prescribed. Cohort 2 received 1 Gy per fraction every two weeks, with a total of 13 Gy over 26 weeks. Patients were given nivolumab as a 240 mg flat dose every two weeks and ipilimumab at 1 mg/kg every six weeks, with both drugs delivered intravenously. Cyclophosphamide 200 mg/m2 was given intravenously every two weeks, one day before each radiation and immunotherapy administration. Starting on cycle 1 day 1, patients took 300 mg of aspirin by mouth once a day for four cycles. Trial participants were not randomized into treatment groups. The translational analysis covered eight patients: three from the first dose cohort and the first five from the second dose cohort.

Relative to germline, V is 0 bases shorter and J is 4 bases shorter, with 4 bases between their ends. Taken from the germline V gene (reference sequence), the CDR1 and CDR2 loops are DFQATT and SNEGSKA. Measured from the cysteine to the phenylalanine, the CDR3 is 12 residues long. The retained sequence is limited to the CDR3, 36 bases, with the frame set at the first base. Sequenced using an Illumina HiSeq 2500. First-strand cDNA was synthesized using Superscript III and a set of TRAV- and TRBV-specific primers, so that both TCRalpha and TCRbeta chains were covered. TCRs were amplified with Phusion for approximately 21 PCR cycles, with a constant-region primer paired with the adapter attached to the V primers. The MessageAmp II aRNA Amplification Kit was used to amplify the isolated mRNA, with in vitro transcription run for around 15 hours at 37 degrees C. The Dynabeads mRNA DIRECT Purification Kit was used to isolate the mRNA for TCR sequencing. Indexed Illumina adapters were added in a second 25-cycle Phusion PCR, and the resulting products were purified with AMPure XP beads. Processing in the source paper ran as follows. Custom Perl scripts pooled TCR sequences encoding the same protein, removed out-of-frame sequences and computed each clonotype's abundance. Any TCR sequence supported by only a single read was excluded from analysis. Among the metrics used to describe the repertoires were Shannon entropy, Gini index, clonality, richness, and the frequency of TCRs shared between repertoires. In TCRdb, the public reads were trimmed at Q25 with fastp and aligned with MiXCR, with productive beta chains retained. Every CDR3 protein is listed once, alongside the most common genes and DNA of its rows. The V and J calls were determined by TCRdb, not by the authors. The sample includes 35,000 to 50,000 distinct CDR3 sequences, with about a third observed a single time. Around 3.5% of the sample is in the top ten clones.

Recombination linked TRBV20-1 to TRBJ1-3, with the D gene call left open. The clonotype originates from a male donor with gallbladder cancer. The material was PBMCs, obtained before treatment. The DNA is TGCAGTGCTAGAGACGGGGGAAACACCATATATTTT. It encodes CSARDGGNTIYF.